This entry is about one TCR beta chain. Sequencing ends 3 residues short of the CDR3 end; the germline J gene provides the rest. The protocol was immunoSEQ multiplex PCR, while the TCRdb copy is restricted to in-frame clones and leaves out a portion. The sample totals roughly 34,000 clones. The data are from a study of Tregs in tolerant kidney transplant recipients. CDR3 length: 13 residues. The J segment lost 10 bases and the V segment lost 6 bases, leaving 6 bases of the junction unmatched. Germline CDR1 and CDR2: SNHLY and FYNNEI. This specimen consisted of CD8+ T cells from blood, obtained before the transplant. The chain joins TRBV2 to TRBJ1-6, with 7 positions matching TRBD1. This TCR was sampled from a human donor who received a combined kidney and bone marrow transplant. The part of the CDR3 DNA that was read is TGTGCCAGCAGCGAAACAGGGGACTCACCC. Translating it yields CASSETGDSP. The entire CDR3 protein is CASSETGDSPLHF.